This record concerns one T cell receptor beta chain sequence. The antigen is unknown. V dropped 1 base and J dropped 7 bases, with 8 bases sitting between them. Germline CDR1 SGHVS, CDR2 FQNEAQ. There are 13 residues in the CDR3. The sample belongs to a study of T cell responses to AZD1222 COVID-19 vaccine. Findings of the study overall: Recipients of two AZD1222 doses showed rising Spike-specific TCR breadth and depth. The sample set comprised mostly white British donors with more females, and clonal diversity was possibly underestimated. As reported, nearly half of all spike-specific TCRs target variant regions that are unmutated.

Some clones are missing from TCRdb's copy, which holds only in-frame ones; the method was immunoSEQ multiplex PCR. The sample has 80,000 to 95,000 clones, approximately 90% seen once. The clonotype originates from an adult in good health. Here the sequenced sample was peripheral blood, taken on day 0 of AZD1222 vaccination. The gene calls are TRBV7-8 and TRBJ1-5; possibly TRBD1 for D (5 bases). In DNA form, the CDR3 reads TGTGCCAGCAGCTTAGGCCAGGGCCAGCCCCAGCATTTT. Its protein product is CASSLGQGQPQHF.